A single sample is the source of the 20 T cell receptor beta chains below, sequenced in a study of T cell changes during pregnancy in multiple sclerosis. Assay: immunoSEQ multiplex PCR; the TCRdb copy retains only in-frame clones and omits some. The sample carries several thousand clones, more than 75% recorded once. The source was CD8+ T cells from peripheral blood mononuclear cells, collected in the first trimester of pregnancy. The receptor set was obtained from a female donor in good health, enrolled as a control in a pregnancy study.

This clone was counted once. V usage is TRBV14 and J usage is TRBJ2-1; D gene unclear. This CDR3 has 14 amino acids. Germline-derived CDR1 and CDR2 are SGHDN and FVKESK. The ends were cut back, 2 bases at V and 6 bases at J, with 11 bases in the middle. DNA for the CDR3: TGTGCCAGCAGCCAAAGGTGGAGATTCAATGAGCAGTTCTTC. Its protein is CASSQRWRFNEQFF.

This chain links TRBV6-1 with TRBJ1-3; tentative D call: TRBD1 (6 bases). This CDR3 region has 15 residues. Trimming cost V 4 bases and J 0 bases, with 10 bases left between them. Germline values: CDR1 MNHNS, CDR2 SASEGT. The CDR3 here is CASSGGQSSGNTIYF. The DNA of the CDR3 is TGTGCCAGCAGTGGCGGACAGAGCTCTGGAAACACCATATATTTT.

The sample holds one count of this clone. The rearrangement links TRBV5-4 to TRBJ2-7, with 7 bases fitting TRBD1. Germline-derived CDR1 and CDR2 are SGHNT and YYREEE (reference sequence). The CDR3 has 16 amino acids. With V trimmed by 4 bases and J by 0 bases, 10 bases remained unmatched. The CDR3 region has the DNA TGTGCCAGCAGCGGGGGACAGCAGTGGAGCTCCTACGAGCAGTACTTC. Protein: CASSGGQQWSSYEQYF.

This CDR3 is CASSESETALGGYTF. The CDR3 bases are TGTGCCAGCAGTGAATCGGAGACAGCTCTAGGCGGCTACACCTTC. V gene TRBV6-1 combines with J gene TRBJ1-2; possibly TRBD1 for D (5 bases). The CDR3 spans 15 residues. V lost 2 bases and J 8 bases, leaving 18 bases between the germline ends. In germline, CDR1 is MNHNS, CDR2 SASEGT.

This chain links TRBV11-2 with TRBJ2-3, with a tentative D call TRBD2 (6 bases). The CDR3 is 16 residues long. Trimming left V 6 bases short and J 4 bases short, with 20 bases between. The germline gives CDR1 SGHAT, CDR2 FQNNGV. The DNA for the CDR3 is TGTGCCAGCAGTCCACGAGGGCGGGGCGCCCCAGATACGCAGTATTTT. This sequence encodes CASSPRGRGAPDTQYF.

V usage is TRBV13 and J usage is TRBJ2-5; D gene ambiguous. Trimming removed 4 bases from V and 2 bases from J, with 17 bases in between. In germline, CDR1 is PRHDT, CDR2 FYEKMQ (reference sequence). This CDR3 spans 16 amino acids. The CDR3 reads CASSSSGSETQETQYF. CDR3 DNA: TGTGCCAGCAGCTCTTCCGGGTCGGAAACACAAGAGACCCAGTACTTC.

Regarding this clone: The same CDR3 can be traced to other DNA sequences in this sample. This rearrangement joins TRBV10-3 to TRBJ2-6, with TRBD2 as a possible D gene (6 bases). V was pared by 0 bases and J by 1 base, with 7 bases between. The CDR3 spans 16 residues. In germline, CDR1 is ENHRY, CDR2 SYGVKD. The CDR3 is CAISESEGSGANVLTF. The CDR3 region has the DNA TGTGCCATCAGTGAGTCGGAGGGGTCTGGGGCCAACGTCCTGACTTTC.

The genes are TRBV27 and TRBJ2-7; 9 bases fit TRBD2. Germline V gene sequence: CDR1 MNHEY, CDR2 SMNVEV (reference sequence). After removal of 2 bases from V and 3 bases from J, the junction contained 5 bases not matched to a gene. CDR3 length: 15 residues. CDR3 region: CASSLELAGIYEQYF. CDR3 in DNA: TGTGCCAGCAGTTTAGAACTAGCGGGCATCTACGAGCAGTACTTC.

The chain links TRBV6-5 to TRBJ2-7, with 7 bases that match TRBD1. The CDR3 length is 15 residues. CDR1 and CDR2 from the germline V gene are MNHEY and SVGAGI. V lost 6 bases, J lost 2 bases, and 10 bases stayed unmatched. The CDR3 region has the DNA TGTGCCAGCAGCCTACTCGGGACAGACCCCTACGAGCAGTACTTC. Residues: CASSLLGTDPYEQYF.

The gene calls are TRBV9 and TRBJ2-7, with D possibly TRBD1 on 6 matching bases. The CDR3 has 16 amino acids. Trimming removed 0 bases from V and 2 bases from J, with 15 bases in between. Germline V gives CDR1 SGDLS, CDR2 YYNGEE. CDR3: CASSVGGLRGTYEQYF. CDR3 coding DNA: TGTGCCAGCAGCGTAGGAGGTCTTAGGGGGACCTACGAGCAGTACTTC.

This clone has just a few counts. This chain links TRBV28 with TRBJ1-6, with 10 bases matching TRBD1. The CDR3 runs 17 residues. Losses at the gene ends were 3 bases for V and 9 bases for J; bases not matched to a gene: 11. Germline-derived CDR1 and CDR2 are MDHEN and SYDVKM. The CDR3, as DNA: TGTGCCAGCAGTTTGACCCCCGGGACAGGGGAAGGTTCACCCCTCCACTTT. Translation gives CASSLTPGTGEGSPLHF.

This chain uses TRBV4-2 with TRBJ2-3; 12 bases match TRBD2. The CDR3 extends over 18 amino acids. The trim removed 1 base at V and 1 base at J, leaving 6 bases unmatched. Per the germline V gene, CDR1 is LGHNA and CDR2 is YNFKEQ. The CDR3 DNA follows: TGTGCCAGCAGCCAAGGGCTAGCGGGGGGGCCCGGCACAGATACGCAGTATTTT. This encodes CASSQGLAGGPGTDTQYF.

The V gene is TRBV15, the J gene TRBJ2-7, with TRBD1 as a possible D gene (6 bases). V was clipped by 1 base and J by 3 bases, with 13 bases between them. The germline V gene has CDR1 LNHNV and CDR2 YYDKDF (reference sequence). The length of the CDR3 is 15 residues. The CDR3 sequence: CATSRARGGNYEQYF. The CDR3 DNA follows: TGTGCCACCAGCAGAGCTAGAGGGGGAAACTACGAGCAGTACTTC.

The V gene is TRBV11-2, the J gene TRBJ2-1; 10 nucleotides align to TRBD2. The germline CDR1 and CDR2 sequences are SGHAT and FQNNGV. The CDR3 has 16 amino acids. V gave up 5 bases and J gave up 7 bases; unmatched junction bases: 11. CDR3 amino acids: CASSKVLAGDLNEQFF. The DNA for the CDR3 is TGTGCCAGCAGCAAAGTTCTAGCGGGAGACTTAAATGAGCAGTTCTTC.

The chain has TRBV7-9 and TRBJ2-2, with TRBD2 matching 13 bases. Per the germline V gene, CDR1 is SEHNR and CDR2 is FQNEAQ (reference sequence). The junction had 0 bases not matched to a gene; V was cut back by 1 base and J by 4 bases. CDR3 size: 16 residues. CDR3 bases: TGTGCCAGCAGCTTAGGGACTAGCGGGAGCACCGGGGAGCTGTTTTTT. Translated: CASSLGTSGSTGELFF.

The genes are TRBV4-3 and TRBJ2-1, with TRBD2 identical over 10 bases. J gave up 2 bases and V 5 bases, and 6 bases lay outside the gene matches. The CDR3 contains 16 residues. Germline CDR1 and CDR2: LGHNA and YSLEER. CDR3 DNA: TGCGCCAGCAGCAAAAGGACTAGCGGAACCTACAATGAGCAGTTCTTC. It codes for CASSKRTSGTYNEQFF.

V and J are TRBV6-1 and TRBJ1-3, with 8 bases that match TRBD1. This CDR3 region has 14 residues. V shed 6 bases, J shed 2 bases, and the junction held 3 bases outside the gene matches. Germline assignment: CDR1 MNHNS and CDR2 SASEGT. For the CDR3, the DNA is TGTGCCAGCAGGGAACAGGGGGCTGGAAACACCATATATTTT. This codes for CASREQGAGNTIYF.

The V and J genes are TRBV15 and TRBJ2-7, with 9 bases aligning to TRBD1. The CDR3 extends over 15 amino acids. J lost 0 bases, V lost 7 bases, and 7 bases had no gene match. The germline V gene encodes CDR1 LNHNV and CDR2 YYDKDF (reference sequence). CDR3 sequence (DNA): TGTGCCACCACCAGGGACAGGGACCTCTCCTACGAGCAGTACTTC. Translating it yields CATTRDRDLSYEQYF.

This clone appeared a single time. This CDR3 is CASSPLDREAYEQYF. The CDR3 nucleotides are TGTGCCAGCTCACCACTGGACAGGGAGGCCTACGAGCAGTACTTC. J is TRBJ2-7 and V is TRBV18, with 8 positions matching TRBD1. V gave up 1 base and J gave up 2 bases; unmatched junction bases: 4. The CDR3 length is 15 residues. Germline CDR1 reads KGHSH; CDR2 reads LQKENI.

For the CDR3, the DNA is TGTGCCAGCAGCTTAGAGAGGGACAGGGGTTGGGATGAGCAGTTCTTC. Protein sequence: CASSLERDRGWDEQFF. J is TRBJ2-1 and V is TRBV7-8, with TRBD1 matching over 10 bases. Germline-derived CDR1 and CDR2 are SGHVS and FQNEAQ. The CDR3 is 16 amino acids. V was clipped by 1 base and J by 8 bases; unmatched bases: 8.